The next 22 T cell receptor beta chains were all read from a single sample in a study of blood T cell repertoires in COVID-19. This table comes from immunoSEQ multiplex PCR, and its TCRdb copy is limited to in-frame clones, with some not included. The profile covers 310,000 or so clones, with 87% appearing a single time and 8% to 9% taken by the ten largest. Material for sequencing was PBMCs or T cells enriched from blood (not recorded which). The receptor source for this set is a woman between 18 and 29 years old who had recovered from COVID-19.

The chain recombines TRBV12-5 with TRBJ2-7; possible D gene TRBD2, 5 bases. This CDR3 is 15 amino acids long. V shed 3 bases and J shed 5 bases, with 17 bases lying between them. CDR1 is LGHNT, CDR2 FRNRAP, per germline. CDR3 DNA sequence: TGTGCTAGTGGTTTTCGGGGAGTACAGAGGGACGAGCAGTACTTC. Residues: CASGFRGVQRDEQYF.

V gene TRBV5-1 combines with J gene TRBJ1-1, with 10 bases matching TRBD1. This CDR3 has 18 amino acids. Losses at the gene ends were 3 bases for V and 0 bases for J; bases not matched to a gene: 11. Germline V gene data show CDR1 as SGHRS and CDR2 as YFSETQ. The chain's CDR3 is CASSSTPTGGFLNTEAFF. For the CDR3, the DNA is TGCGCCAGCAGCTCCACCCCGACAGGGGGCTTTTTGAACACTGAAGCTTTCTTT. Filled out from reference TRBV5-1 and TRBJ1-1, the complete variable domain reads KAGVTQTPRYLIKTRGQQVTLSCSPISGHRSVSWYQQTPGQGLQFLFEYFSETQRNKGNFPGRFSGRQFSNSRSEMNVSTLELGDSALYLCASSSTPTGGFLNTEAFFGQGTRLTVV.

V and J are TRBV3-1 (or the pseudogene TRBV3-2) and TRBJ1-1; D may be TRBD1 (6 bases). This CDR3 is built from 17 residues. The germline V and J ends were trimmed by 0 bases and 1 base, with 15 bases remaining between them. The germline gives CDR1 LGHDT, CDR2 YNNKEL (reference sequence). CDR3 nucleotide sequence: TGTGCCAGCAGCCAAGAGCCCTCCAGGGGCCGGAACACTGAAGCTTTCTTT. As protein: CASSQEPSRGRNTEAFF.

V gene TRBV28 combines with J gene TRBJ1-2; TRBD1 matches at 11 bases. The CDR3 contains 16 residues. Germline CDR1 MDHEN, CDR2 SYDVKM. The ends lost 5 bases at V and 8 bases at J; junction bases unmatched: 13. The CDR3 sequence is CASSPSGTGGFEGYTF. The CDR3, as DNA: TGTGCCAGCAGTCCATCCGGGACAGGGGGGTTTGAAGGCTACACCTTC.

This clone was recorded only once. The DNA for the CDR3 is TGTGCCAGCAGCCAGAGACAGGGGCCAGCTAACTATGGCTACACCTTC. It codes for CASSQRQGPANYGYTF. The chain recombines TRBV3-1 (or the pseudogene TRBV3-2) with TRBJ1-2; 8 bases map to TRBD1. This CDR3 comprises 16 residues. The J segment lost 0 bases and the V segment lost 3 bases, leaving 6 bases of the junction unmatched. In germline, CDR1 is LGHDT, CDR2 YNNKEL (reference sequence).

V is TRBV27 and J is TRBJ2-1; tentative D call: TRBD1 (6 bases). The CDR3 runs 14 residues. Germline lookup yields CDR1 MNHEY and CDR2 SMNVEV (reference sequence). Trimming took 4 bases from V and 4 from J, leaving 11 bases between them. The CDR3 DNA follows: TGTGCCAGCAGTTGGACAGCCCTATACAATGAGCAGTTCTTC. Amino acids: CASSWTALYNEQFF.

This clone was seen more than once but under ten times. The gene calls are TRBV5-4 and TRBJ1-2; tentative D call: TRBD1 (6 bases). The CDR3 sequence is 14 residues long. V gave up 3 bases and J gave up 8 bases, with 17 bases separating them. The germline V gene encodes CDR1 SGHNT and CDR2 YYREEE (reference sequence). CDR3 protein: CASSWPTAGVGYTF. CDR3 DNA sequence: TGTGCCAGCAGCTGGCCCACGGCAGGGGTCGGCTACACCTTC.

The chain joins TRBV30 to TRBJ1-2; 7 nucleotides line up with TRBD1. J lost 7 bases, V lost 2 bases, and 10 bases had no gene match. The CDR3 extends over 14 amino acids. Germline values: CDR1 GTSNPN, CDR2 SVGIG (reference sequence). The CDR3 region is CAWSNKTGSRGYTF. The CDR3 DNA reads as TGTGCCTGGAGTAACAAGACAGGGAGTCGTGGCTACACCTTC.

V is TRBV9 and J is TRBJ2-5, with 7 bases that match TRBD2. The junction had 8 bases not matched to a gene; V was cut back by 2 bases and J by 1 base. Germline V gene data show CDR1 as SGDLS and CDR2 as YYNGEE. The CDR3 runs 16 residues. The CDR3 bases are TGTGCCAGCAGCGTGGGCGGGAGTGGAACCCAAGAGACCCAGTACTTC. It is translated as CASSVGGSGTQETQYF.

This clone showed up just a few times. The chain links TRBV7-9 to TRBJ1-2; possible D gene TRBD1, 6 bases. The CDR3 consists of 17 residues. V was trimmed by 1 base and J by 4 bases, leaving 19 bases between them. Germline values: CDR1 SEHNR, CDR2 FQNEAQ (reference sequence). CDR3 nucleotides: TGTGCCAGCAGCTTAGGTACAGGGACCTCAAGCTCCTATGGCTACACCTTC. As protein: CASSLGTGTSSSYGYTF.

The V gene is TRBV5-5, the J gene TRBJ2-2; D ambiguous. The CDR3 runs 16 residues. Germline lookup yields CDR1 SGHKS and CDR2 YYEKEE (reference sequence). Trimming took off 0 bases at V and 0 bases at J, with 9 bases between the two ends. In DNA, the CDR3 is TGTGCCAGCAGCTTGGCGGTCGGAGCGAACACCGGGGAGCTGTTTTTT. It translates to CASSLAVGANTGELFF.

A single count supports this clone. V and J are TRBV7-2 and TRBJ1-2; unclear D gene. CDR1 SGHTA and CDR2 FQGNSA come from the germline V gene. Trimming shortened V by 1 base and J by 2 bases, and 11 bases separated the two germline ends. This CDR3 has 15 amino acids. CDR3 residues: CASSLGSGQNYGYTF. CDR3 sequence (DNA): TGTGCCAGCAGCTTAGGTAGCGGCCAGAACTATGGCTACACCTTC.

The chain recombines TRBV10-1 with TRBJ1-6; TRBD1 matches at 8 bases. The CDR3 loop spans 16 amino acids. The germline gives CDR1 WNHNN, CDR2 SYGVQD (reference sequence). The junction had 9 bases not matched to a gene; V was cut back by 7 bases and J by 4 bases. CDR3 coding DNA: TGCGCCAGCACCACGGGACAGGCCTTTTATAATTCACCCCTCCACTTT. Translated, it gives CASTTGQAFYNSPLHF.

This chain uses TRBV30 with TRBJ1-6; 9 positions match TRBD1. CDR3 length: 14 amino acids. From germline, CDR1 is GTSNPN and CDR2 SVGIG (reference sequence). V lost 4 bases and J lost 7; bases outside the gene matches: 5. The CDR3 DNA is TGTGCCTGGAATTGGGGACAGGGAAATTCACCCCTCCACTTT. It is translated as CAWNWGQGNSPLHF.

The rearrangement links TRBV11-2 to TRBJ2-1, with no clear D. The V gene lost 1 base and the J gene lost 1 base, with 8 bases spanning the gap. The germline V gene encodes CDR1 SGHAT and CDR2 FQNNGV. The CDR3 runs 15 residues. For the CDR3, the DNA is TGTGCCAGCAGCTTAGTCAGTGTATCCTACAATGAGCAGTTCTTC. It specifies CASSLVSVSYNEQFF. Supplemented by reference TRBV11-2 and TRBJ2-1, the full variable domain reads EAGVAQSPRYKIIEKRQSVAFWCNPISGHATLYWYQQILGQGPKLLIQFQNNGVVDDSQLPKDRFSAERLKGVDSTLKIQPAKLEDSAVYLCASSLVSVSYNEQFFGPGTRLTVL.

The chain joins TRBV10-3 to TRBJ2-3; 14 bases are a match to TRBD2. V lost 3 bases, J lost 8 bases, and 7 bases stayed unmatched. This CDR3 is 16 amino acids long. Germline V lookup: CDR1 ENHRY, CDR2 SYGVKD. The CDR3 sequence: CAISESGLAGEGTQYF. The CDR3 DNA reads TGTGCCATCAGTGAATCGGGACTAGCGGGGGAGGGTACGCAGTATTTT.

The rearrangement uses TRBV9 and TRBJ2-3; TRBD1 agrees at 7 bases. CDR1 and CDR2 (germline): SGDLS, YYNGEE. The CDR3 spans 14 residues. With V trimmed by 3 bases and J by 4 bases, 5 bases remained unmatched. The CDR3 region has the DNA TGTGCCAGCAGCGCACAGGGGACAGCAGATACGCAGTATTTT. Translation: CASSAQGTADTQYF.

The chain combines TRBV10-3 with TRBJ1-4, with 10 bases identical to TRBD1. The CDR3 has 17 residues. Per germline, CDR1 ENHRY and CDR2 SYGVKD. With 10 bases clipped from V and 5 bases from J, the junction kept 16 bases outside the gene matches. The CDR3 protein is CASQPGQGSVKNEKLFF. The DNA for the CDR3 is TGTGCCAGCCAACCGGGACAGGGGAGTGTGAAAAATGAAAAACTGTTTTTT.

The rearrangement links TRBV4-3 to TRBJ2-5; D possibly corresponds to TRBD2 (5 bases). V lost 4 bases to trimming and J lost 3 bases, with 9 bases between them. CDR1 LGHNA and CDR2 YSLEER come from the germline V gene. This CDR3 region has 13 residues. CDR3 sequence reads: CASSPTRKETQYF. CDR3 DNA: TGCGCCAGCAGCCCCACTAGAAAAGAGACCCAGTACTTC.

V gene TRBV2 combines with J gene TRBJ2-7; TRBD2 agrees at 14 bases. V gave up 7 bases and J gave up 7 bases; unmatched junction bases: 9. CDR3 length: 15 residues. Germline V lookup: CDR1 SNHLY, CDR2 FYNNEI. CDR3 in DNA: TGTGCCAGCATTCCGGGACTAGCGGGAGTTGAGGAGCAGTACTTC. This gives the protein CASIPGLAGVEEQYF.

As DNA, the CDR3 is TGTGCCAGCAGACTCCAAGGGACAGGGAATGAAAAACTGTTTTTT. This encodes CASRLQGTGNEKLFF. This sequence joins TRBV27 and TRBJ1-4, with 9 bases lining up with TRBD1. Per the germline V gene, CDR1 is MNHEY and CDR2 is SMNVEV (reference sequence). CDR3 size: 15 residues. The J segment lost 5 bases and the V segment lost 6 bases, leaving 7 bases of the junction unmatched.

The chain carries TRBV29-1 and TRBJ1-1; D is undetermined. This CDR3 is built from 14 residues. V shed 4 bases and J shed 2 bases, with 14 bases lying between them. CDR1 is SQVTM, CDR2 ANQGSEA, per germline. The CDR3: CSVGANLLNTEAFF. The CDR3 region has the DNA TGCAGCGTTGGTGCTAACTTGTTAAACACTGAAGCTTTCTTT.